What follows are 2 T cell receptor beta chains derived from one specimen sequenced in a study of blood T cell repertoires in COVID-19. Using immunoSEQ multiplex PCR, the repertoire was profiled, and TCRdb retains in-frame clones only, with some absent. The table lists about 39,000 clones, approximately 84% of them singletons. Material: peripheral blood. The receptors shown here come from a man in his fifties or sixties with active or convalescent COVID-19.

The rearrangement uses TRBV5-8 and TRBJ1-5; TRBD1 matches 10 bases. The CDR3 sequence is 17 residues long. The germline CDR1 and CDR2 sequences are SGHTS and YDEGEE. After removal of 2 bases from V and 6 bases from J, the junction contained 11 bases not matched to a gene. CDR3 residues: CASSFLSGTGVRQPQHF. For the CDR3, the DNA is TGTGCCAGCAGCTTTTTATCCGGGACAGGGGTTCGTCAGCCCCAGCATTTT. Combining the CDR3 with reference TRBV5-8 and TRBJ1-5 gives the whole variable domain EAGVTQSPTHLIKTRGQQATLRCSPISGHTSVYWYQQALGLGLQFLLWYDEGEERNRGNFPPRFSGRQFPNYSSELNVNALELEDSALYLCASSFLSGTGVRQPQHFGDGTRLSIL.

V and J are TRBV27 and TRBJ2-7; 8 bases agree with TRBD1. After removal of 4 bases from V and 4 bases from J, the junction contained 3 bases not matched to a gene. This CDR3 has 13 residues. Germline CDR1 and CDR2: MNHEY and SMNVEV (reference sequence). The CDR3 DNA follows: TGTGCCAGCAGTTCGGACAGGGCTTACGAGCAGTACTTC. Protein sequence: CASSSDRAYEQYF.